Each of the 11 T cell receptor beta chains below was sequenced from the same sample in a study of T cells in narcolepsy. TCRdb's table, derived via immunoSEQ multiplex PCR, lists solely in-frame clones and lacks some. The sample shows 28,000 or so clones, approximately 86% of them seen only once. Specimen: CD45RA- memory CD4+ T cells from PBMCs. These receptor sequences come from a human donor with narcolepsy.

The rearrangement links TRBV19 to TRBJ2-6, with D maybe TRBD2 (6 bases). The CDR3 is 17 residues long. Trimming removed 5 bases at V and 2 bases at J, with 16 bases between. CDR1 is LNHDA, CDR2 SQIVND, per germline (reference sequence). CDR3 in amino acids: CASSPQGGLTGANVLTF. CDR3 DNA sequence: TGTGCCAGTAGTCCCCAAGGAGGGCTCACTGGGGCCAACGTCCTGACTTTC.

V and J are TRBV10-1 and TRBJ2-5, with 8 bases identical to TRBD1. The J call is in doubt because the DNA end fits TRBJ2-7 better. CDR1 and CDR2 from the germline V gene are WNHNN and SYGVQD (reference sequence). The CDR3 loop spans 13 amino acids. The DNA of the CDR3 is TGCGCCAGCAGTCCGGGACAGGCCTACGAGCAGTACTTC. Protein: CASSPGQAYEQYF.

The DNA for the CDR3 is TGTGCCAGCAGCCTATATAGGGAATGGAGCAATCAGCCCCAGCATTTT. Encoded protein: CASSLYREWSNQPQHF. V gene TRBV28 combines with J gene TRBJ1-5; D remains unclear. V was cut by 6 bases and J by 1 base, with 16 bases left in between. This CDR3 has 16 residues. Germline V lookup: CDR1 MDHEN, CDR2 SYDVKM.

This clone has more than one count but fewer than ten. V and J are TRBV7-9 and TRBJ1-6; TRBD1 matches at 8 bases. Germline V gene data show CDR1 as SEHNR and CDR2 as FQNEAQ (reference sequence). Losses at the gene ends were 5 bases for V and 5 bases for J; bases not matched to a gene: 5. The CDR3 extends over 15 amino acids. The CDR3 coding sequence is TGTGCCAGCAGCGACGACAGGGGCAATAATTCACCCCTCCACTTT. The encoded protein is CASSDDRGNNSPLHF.

The chain joins TRBV29-1 to TRBJ2-1; D unresolved. CDR1 and CDR2 from the germline V gene are SQVTM and ANQGSEA. This CDR3 has 12 residues. The V end was cut by 6 bases, the J end by 4 bases, with 10 bases between. The DNA for the CDR3 is TGCAGCGTGATACAACAGTACAATGAGCAGTTCTTC. It encodes CSVIQQYNEQFF.

The chain uses TRBV11-2 and TRBJ2-2, with no clear D. V shed 0 bases and J shed 6 bases, with 11 bases lying between them. Germline V gives CDR1 SGHAT, CDR2 FQNNGV. This CDR3 comprises 15 residues. This CDR3 is CASSLEGGVAGELFF. The CDR3 DNA sequence: TGTGCCAGCAGCTTAGAAGGTGGAGTCGCCGGGGAGCTGTTTTTT.

This chain connects TRBV2 to TRBJ1-5; TRBD1 matches at 7 bases. Trimming at V came to 6 bases and at J to 2 bases, leaving 1 base not matched to a gene. The CDR3 loop spans 13 amino acids. Germline V gene sequence: CDR1 SNHLY, CDR2 FYNNEI. The CDR3 region has the DNA TGTGCCAGCAGCGGGACAGGCAATCAGCCCCAGCATTTT. Its translation is CASSGTGNQPQHF.

The chain joins TRBV29-1 to TRBJ1-2; D remains ambiguous. This CDR3 contains 13 residues. V lost 7 bases and J 4 bases, leaving 16 bases between the germline ends. Looked up from germline, CDR1 is SQVTM and CDR2 is ANQGSEA. CDR3 DNA sequence: TGCAGCGGCAAGATAGCAACCTCCTATGGCTACACCTTC. Protein: CSGKIATSYGYTF.

The chain links TRBV19 to TRBJ1-1; D is possibly TRBD1 (6 bases). Germline loops: CDR1 LNHDA, CDR2 SQIVND (reference sequence). CDR3 length: 15 residues. The V and J ends lost 3 bases and 10 bases respectively, with 21 bases between them. CDR3 residues: CASSIGPTGSWGAFF. As DNA, the CDR3 is TGTGCCAGTAGTATCGGGCCAACAGGGAGCTGGGGAGCTTTCTTT.

The rearrangement joins TRBV7-9 to TRBJ1-3, with D hard to call. This CDR3 comprises 13 residues. Trimming removed 8 bases at V and 1 base at J, with 9 bases between. From germline, CDR1 is SEHNR and CDR2 FQNEAQ (reference sequence). CDR3 protein: CASLVLSGNTIYF. For the CDR3, the DNA is TGTGCCAGCTTGGTTTTGTCTGGAAACACCATATATTTT.

The gene calls are TRBV9 and TRBJ1-5; D is uncertain. Per germline, CDR1 SGDLS and CDR2 YYNGEE. The germline V and J ends were trimmed by 0 bases and 4 bases, with 5 bases remaining between them. The CDR3 loop spans 13 amino acids. CDR3 protein: CASSVASNQPQHF. The CDR3 region has the DNA TGTGCCAGCAGCGTAGCGAGTAATCAGCCCCAGCATTTT.